This T cell receptor beta chain was recorded in a study of blood T cells in healthy people across ages (dated by TCRdb to the mid-2010s). For the study in its entirety: In model experiments, roughly one uniquely barcoded TCR beta cDNA molecule per two T cells was captured by template switching. For two donors (one aged 18 to 29 and one aged 80 or older), the study analyzed two additional independent replicas of 1 million unique cDNA reads from the same blood draw. Using deep sequencing normalized with unique cDNA molecular identifiers, the study measured how TCR beta repertoire diversity changes with age. Donors of different ages were randomly distributed across sequencing lanes to avoid experimental bias. The donors were split into four age groups: young (average 16 years), middle-aged (39), aged (over 55) and long-lived (roughly 77).

General study outcomes and caveats: Bulk unsorted PBMC profiling prevented conclusive comparison of naive and antigen-experienced compartments. A strong correlation was found between observed TCR beta diversity and the percentage of naive T cells measured by flow cytometry. The long-lived group showed more naive CD4+ T cells, fewer expanded clones and increased TCR diversity than the aged group, suggesting age selection. Observed TCR beta diversity per million T cells fell roughly linearly with age, and a significant reduction was already apparent by age around 39. Total diversity estimates from one million sequenced T cells were considered lower bounds and underestimates. Because the CMV infection status of the donors was unknown, age-related changes in expanded clonotypes may potentially have been confounded.

The donors were under 40 Caucasian individuals from Russia, aged roughly 6 to 100 years, who were systemically healthy. About 10 milliliters of peripheral blood were collected from each donor into EDTA-treated Vacutainer tubes. Ficoll-Paque density-gradient centrifugation was used to isolate PBMCs, with at least 6.5 million per sample. Total RNA was extracted from PBMCs with Trizol reagent, with at least 5.5 micrograms obtained per sample. Naive CD45RAhigh/CD27high T cell percentages were measured by flow cytometry on a PBMC aliquot from every donor. Library prep was done by 5' RACE. The sequencer was an Illumina HiSeq 2500. A second PCR of roughly 6 to 11 cycles was run with a J-beta primer mix and a sample-barcoded 5' primer. Each TCR beta cDNA molecule received a unique molecular identifier from a template-switch 5' adaptor carrying 12 random nucleotides. Each sample yielded at least 3 million CDR3-containing paired-end reads. The Mint cDNA synthesis kit, primed by a TRBC-specific oligonucleotide, was used to synthesize first-strand cDNA from all RNA. All cDNA was treated with uracil-DNA glycosylase and then went through a first 18-cycle PCR with the universal primers M1SS and BC2_uni_R. Regarding the original processing steps: For normalization, 1 million high-quality reads were randomly selected from each sample, with every read carrying a distinct molecular identifier. Instead of being binned into consensus sequences, reads that shared molecular identifiers were thrown out. MiTCR, set to a Q25 quality threshold and the strictest error-elimination algorithm, was used for CDR3 identification, clonotype clustering and error correction. A nonparametric unseen species model with Euler transformation was used to estimate a lower bound on total TCR beta diversity. The public reads were reanalyzed by TCRdb: fastp trimming at Q25, MiXCR alignment, in-frame beta chains only. Each CDR3 protein appears once, grouped with its most common genes and DNA. TCRdb, not the authors, supplied the V and J calls. For this sample there are roughly 730,000 distinct CDR3 sequences; around 50% appear just once. 25% to 30% of the sample comes from the top ten.

The germline V gene specifies ENHRY as CDR1 and SYGVKD as CDR2. Here V drops 4 bases and J drops 0 bases, and the junction holds 8 bases not matched to any gene. The CDR3, from cysteine to phenylalanine, totals 16 residues. Left in the record is the CDR3 DNA by itself, 48 bases read in frame from the first base. This clonotype appeared a few times. There is no known antigen for this receptor. The record has no base qualities; no much larger clone is one base away. The sequence was collected from a man in his forties in good health. The material sequenced was blood. In this chain, TRBV10-3 is recombined with TRBJ2-7; TRBD1 aligns with 8 central bases. CDR3 reads: CAISGTGQGSSYEQYF. The DNA sequence reads TGTGCCATCAGTGGGACAGGACAGGGCAGCTCCTACGAGCAGTACTTC.